The text below deals with one T cell receptor beta chain. The target antigen is unknown. Profiled with immunoSEQ multiplex PCR; TCRdb holds only in-frame clones, not every one. Of a few million clones listed, approximately 95% were seen once; the top ten hold under 0.45%. V dropped 6 bases and J dropped 2 bases, with 16 bases sitting between them. This CDR3 has 15 amino acids. From germline, CDR1 is ENHRY and CDR2 SYGVKD. The data were obtained in a study of shared clonotypes between healthy human individuals. General study points: Clonotype sharing among donors was expected to depend on sequencing depth. Represented diversity, genetic and exposure-history alike, was limited by few donors. On the whole, naive subsets had larger estimated richness than memory subsets had. Collection of samples was limited to blood; tissue repertoires likely differ.

This TCR came from a man aged 18 to 30 in good health. Some clones in this sample may be carry-over from other donors' samples. Material: naive CD4+ T cells from PBMCs. Sample subset: CD45RA+ positively selected. The V gene is TRBV10-3, the J gene TRBJ2-5, with D possibly matching TRBD2 (6 bases). The DNA of the CDR3 is TGTGCCATCAGACCGGGACTCCAGCCGCAAGAGACCCAGTACTTC. It encodes CAIRPGLQPQETQYF.